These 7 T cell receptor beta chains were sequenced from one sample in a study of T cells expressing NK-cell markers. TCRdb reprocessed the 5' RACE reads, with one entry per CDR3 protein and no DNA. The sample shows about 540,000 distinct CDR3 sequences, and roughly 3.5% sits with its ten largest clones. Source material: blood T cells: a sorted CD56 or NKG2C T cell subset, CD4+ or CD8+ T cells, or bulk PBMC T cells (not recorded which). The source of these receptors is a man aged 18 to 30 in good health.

The CDR3 sequence: CASSYSGQPPYEQYF. The rearrangement joins TRBV6-5 to TRBJ2-7. The germline gives CDR1 MNHEY, CDR2 SVGAGI. The CDR3 contains 15 residues.

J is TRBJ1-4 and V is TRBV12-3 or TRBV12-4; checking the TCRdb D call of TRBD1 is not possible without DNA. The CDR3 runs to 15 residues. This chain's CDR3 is CASSRQTGSNEKLFF.

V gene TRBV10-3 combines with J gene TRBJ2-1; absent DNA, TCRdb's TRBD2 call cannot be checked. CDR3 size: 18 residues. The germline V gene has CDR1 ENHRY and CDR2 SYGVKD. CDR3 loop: CAISGQTVGLAGENEQFF.

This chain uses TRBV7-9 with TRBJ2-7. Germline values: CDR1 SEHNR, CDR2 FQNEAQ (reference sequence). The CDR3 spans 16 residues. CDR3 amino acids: CASSSFGGISSGEQYF.

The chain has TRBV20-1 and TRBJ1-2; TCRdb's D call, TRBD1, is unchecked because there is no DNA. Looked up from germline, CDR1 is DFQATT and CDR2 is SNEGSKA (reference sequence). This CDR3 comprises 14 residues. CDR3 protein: CSARGRTGGSGYTF.

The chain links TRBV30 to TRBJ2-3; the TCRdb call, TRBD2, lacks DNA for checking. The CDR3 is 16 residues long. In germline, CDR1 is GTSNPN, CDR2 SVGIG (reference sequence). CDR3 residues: CAWSVSERAYTDTQYF.

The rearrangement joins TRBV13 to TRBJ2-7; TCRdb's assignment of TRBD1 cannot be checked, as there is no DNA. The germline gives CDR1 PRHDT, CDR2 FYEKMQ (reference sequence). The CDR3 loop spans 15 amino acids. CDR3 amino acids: CASSLVSPGEYEQYF.